The entry that follows covers one T cell receptor beta chain sequence. For recovered donors of Cohort 3, there were two negative PCRs, clearance, or symptom resolution. Trimming pared 2 bases from V and 5 bases from J, leaving 16 bases between. In germline, CDR1 is SGHRS, CDR2 YFSETQ. The CDR3 is 15 residues long. Clones were sequenced by immunoSEQ multiplex PCR, and TCRdb holds only the in-frame ones, with some missing. The repertoire holds 400,000 or so clones, with around 89% as singletons. These data belong to a study of blood T cell repertoires in COVID-19. The rearrangement uses TRBV5-1 and TRBJ2-5; D is possibly TRBD1 (6 bases). The receptor comes from a man aged 30 to 39 who had recovered from COVID-19. The specimen was PBMCs or T cells enriched from blood (not recorded which). CDR3 sequence: CASSLGQGFGETQYF. The CDR3, as DNA: TGCGCCAGCAGCTTAGGCCAGGGGTTTGGGGAGACCCAGTACTTC.